The present TCR beta chain was sequenced within a study of CD4 T cells in relation to SARS-CoV-2 and coronaviruses. Whole-study context: Crossreactive spike epitopes shared across donors were mapped to their HLA restriction. Points from the study as a whole: The cross-reactivity analysis covered only spike protein, not other viral proteins.

Before the COVID-19 pandemic, during about 2010-2018, CD4+ T cells were taken from unexposed donors. Cryopreserved PBMCs were CD4-enriched, then split into naive and memory cells. Germline values: CDR1 SGHRS, CDR2 YFSETQ. This CDR3 region has 15 residues. Unmatched junction bases numbered 4, after V lost 1 base and J lost 3 bases. This clone was counted only a few times. What it binds is not known. Sequencing used immunoSEQ multiplex PCR; TCRdb keeps in-frame clones, though not all of them. The repertoire holds 60,000 to 85,000 clones, 80% to 95% seen once, with around 0.23% in the top ten. The source of this sequence is a human donor in good health. This chain uses TRBV5-1 with TRBJ1-5, with TRBD1 matching 7 bases. Sequenced: naive CD4+ T cells from PBMCs. As to subset: naive CD4+ T cells isolated by negative enrichment. CDR3 in amino acids: CASSLLGGDNQPQHF. The CDR3 DNA sequence: TGCGCCAGCAGCTTGTTAGGGGGCGACAATCAGCCCCAGCATTTT.